Following are 21 T cell receptor beta chains from one sample sequenced in a study of T cells after yellow fever vaccination (dated by TCRdb to the late 2010s). Interpreted using the paper, the treatment or condition label stands for: live attenuated yellow fever vaccine strain. The method was 5' RACE. The instrument given in TCRdb is Illumina HiSeq 2500. TCRdb reprocessed the public reads (quality trimming at Q25 with fastp, clone calling with MiXCR) and kept in-frame beta chains. Rows merge per CDR3 protein into single entries with the most common DNA and genes. The sample table holds almost 600,000 distinct CDR3 sequences, of which approximately 12% were seen once. The biggest ten clones account for roughly an eighth of the sample. Source: PBMCs, taken on the day of the yellow fever booster vaccination. Source of these receptors: a man aged 25 to 45 who received the YFV17D yellow fever vaccine.

This clonotype was seen a few times. V and J are TRBV28 and TRBJ2-1; no definite D call. V dropped 4 bases and J dropped 6 bases, with 19 bases sitting between them. Germline CDR1 is MDHEN and CDR2 is SYDVKM. The CDR3 loop spans 16 amino acids. CDR3: CASSSQGSLPGNEQFF. In DNA, the CDR3 is TGTGCCAGCAGTTCGCAAGGGTCTCTCCCAGGCAATGAGCAGTTCTTC.

The chain combines TRBV19 with TRBJ2-3, with unresolved D. The V and J ends lost 3 bases and 2 bases respectively, with 12 bases between them. This CDR3 spans 15 amino acids. The germline V gene encodes CDR1 LNHDA and CDR2 SQIVND (reference sequence). For the CDR3, the DNA is TGTGCCAGTAGTATTGCGGCCCGATCCACAGATACGCAGTATTTT. It specifies CASSIAARSTDTQYF.

This clonotype was found a few times. The CDR3 nucleotides are TGCAGCGTTGATGGCACTGGGGCCCAGTACTTC. Its translation is CSVDGTGAQYF. This chain connects TRBV29-1 to TRBJ2-5; no clear D. Germline-derived CDR1 and CDR2 are SQVTM and ANQGSEA. V was trimmed by 3 bases and J by 9 bases, leaving 11 bases between them. There are 11 residues in the CDR3.

In the case of this clonotype: A much bigger clone sits one base away, suggesting this may be a read error. The chain combines TRBV18 with TRBJ2-5; no definite D call. The germline CDR1 and CDR2 sequences are KGHSH and LQKENI. The V end lost 7 bases, the J end lost 1 base, and 10 bases lay between the germline ends. The CDR3 length is 13 residues. CDR3 in DNA: TGTGCCAGCTTACCCACGATCCAAGAGACCCAGTACTTC. Translating gives CASLPTIQETQYF.

The chain recombines TRBV3-1 with TRBJ2-1; 12 nucleotides agree with TRBD2. The CDR3 is 15 residues long. The J segment lost 9 bases and the V segment lost 1 base, leaving 4 bases of the junction unmatched. The germline V gene has CDR1 LGHDT and CDR2 YNNKEL (reference sequence). The CDR3 reads CASSQGLAGVGEQFF. The CDR3 nucleotides are TGTGCCAGCAGCCAAGGACTAGCGGGAGTGGGTGAGCAGTTCTTC.

The rearrangement links TRBV20-1 to TRBJ2-3, with D tentatively TRBD1 (5 bases). The CDR3 runs to 13 residues. Germline V gene lookup returns CDR1 DFQATT and CDR2 SNEGSKA (reference sequence). V was trimmed by 6 bases and J by 1 base, leaving 11 bases between them. The CDR3 DNA follows: TGCAGTGCAGGCGTAGGGGGCACAGATACGCAGTATTTT. Translation: CSAGVGGTDTQYF.

The chain is built from TRBV19 and TRBJ1-1; no clear D gene. This CDR3 is 14 amino acids long. The V end lost 5 bases, the J end lost 6 bases, and 16 bases lay between the germline ends. The germline V gene has CDR1 LNHDA and CDR2 SQIVND (reference sequence). CDR3 region: CASSFGGETPEAFF. The CDR3 DNA is TGTGCCAGTAGTTTTGGCGGAGAAACCCCTGAAGCTTTCTTT.

This clonotype was seen many times. The rearrangement links TRBV3-1 to TRBJ1-1; TRBD1 agrees at 9 bases. Germline trimming cut 11 bases from V and 1 base from J; bases unmatched to any gene: 14. CDR3 length: 16 residues. Germline V gene lookup returns CDR1 LGHDT and CDR2 YNNKEL (reference sequence). The CDR3 protein is CASTGLSGQGNTEAFF. DNA of the CDR3: TGTGCCTCCACGGGTTTATCGGGACAGGGGAACACTGAAGCTTTCTTT.

V and J are TRBV2 and TRBJ2-3, with 16 nucleotides matching TRBD2. The junction had 19 bases not matched to a gene; V was cut back by 3 bases and J by 4 bases. The CDR3 loop spans 22 amino acids. Germline V CDR1 and CDR2: SNHLY, FYNNEI. CDR3 DNA: TGTGCCAGCAGTGAGGGACTAGCGGGAGGGCATCTCGCAGGGGGGGTCGCAGATACGCAGTATTTT. Translation gives CASSEGLAGGHLAGGVADTQYF.

The chain recombines TRBV28 with TRBJ2-2; 7 bases fit TRBD1. The J segment lost 7 bases and the V segment lost 4 bases, leaving 3 bases of the junction unmatched. Germline V gene lookup returns CDR1 MDHEN and CDR2 SYDVKM. This CDR3 region has 13 residues. The CDR3 reads CASSSDRVGELFF. For the CDR3, the DNA is TGTGCCAGCAGTTCCGACAGGGTCGGGGAGCTGTTTTTT. The whole variable domain, remainder taken from reference TRBV28 and TRBJ2-2, is DVKVTQSSRYLVKRTGEKVFLECVQDMDHENMFWYRQDPGLGLRLIYFSYDVKMKEKGDIPEGYSVSREKKERFSLILESASTNQTSMYLCASSSDRVGELFFGEGSRLTVL.

This clonotype was seen a handful of times. The V call is TRBV29-1, the J call TRBJ2-3; D tentatively reads TRBD1 or TRBD2 (5 bases each). V was clipped by 6 bases and J by 4 bases, with 14 bases between them. This CDR3 has 13 amino acids. CDR1 is SQVTM and CDR2 is ANQGSEA in the germline V gene. This chain's CDR3 is CSVFGAPADTQYF. The DNA of the CDR3 is TGCAGCGTCTTCGGGGCCCCCGCAGATACGCAGTATTTT.

This clonotype was found many times. This chain uses TRBV29-1 with TRBJ1-1, with D unclear. Trimming removed 6 bases from V and 7 bases from J, with 15 bases in between. In germline, CDR1 is SQVTM, CDR2 ANQGSEA. This CDR3 is built from 12 residues. The CDR3 here is CSVDPNGIEAFF. For the CDR3, the DNA is TGCAGCGTAGACCCAAATGGGATTGAAGCTTTCTTT.

V gene TRBV6-1 combines with J gene TRBJ2-7; 10 nucleotides match TRBD2. CDR1 and CDR2 from the germline V gene are MNHNS and SASEGT. Trimming took 6 bases from V and 5 from J; bases not matched to a gene: 4. The CDR3 loop spans 13 amino acids. CDR3 sequence (DNA): TGTGCCAGCAGGGCTAGCGGGAGTGACGAGCAGTACTTC. This codes for CASRASGSDEQYF.

The chain joins TRBV20-1 to TRBJ2-2; 15 bases are a match to TRBD2. There are 19 residues in the CDR3. V gave up 6 bases and J gave up 5 bases; unmatched junction bases: 16. Per germline, CDR1 DFQATT and CDR2 SNEGSKA (reference sequence). CDR3 sequence reads: CSARGLAGGRVHETGELFF. The CDR3 bases are TGCAGTGCCCGCGGACTAGCGGGAGGGCGAGTCCACGAAACCGGGGAGCTGTTTTTT.

This clonotype was counted a few times. The genes are TRBV24-1 and TRBJ2-1, with TRBD1 matching 9 bases. The CDR3 runs to 15 residues. Germline assignment: CDR1 KGHDR and CDR2 SFDVKD. V shed 4 bases, J shed 7 bases, and the junction held 7 bases outside the gene matches. The CDR3 region is CATSETDRGDNEQFF. In DNA form, the CDR3 reads TGTGCCACCAGTGAAACCGACAGGGGGGATAATGAGCAGTTCTTC.

This clonotype was seen only a few times. The chain employs TRBV28 and TRBJ2-5; the D gene could be TRBD1 or TRBD2 (5 bases each). This CDR3 region has 14 residues. The germline V and J ends were trimmed by 5 bases and 3 bases, with 13 bases remaining between them. CDR1 MDHEN and CDR2 SYDVKM come from the germline V gene. The CDR3 bases are TGTGCCAGCAGTGGATCCGGGACCAAAGAGACCCAGTACTTC. Translating gives CASSGSGTKETQYF.

There are a few counts of this clonotype. The chain joins TRBV4-3 to TRBJ2-1; TRBD2 aligns across 11 bases. Germline V gene sequence: CDR1 LGHNA, CDR2 YSLEER. The length of the CDR3 is 15 residues. The junction had 4 bases not matched to a gene; V was cut back by 2 bases and J by 7 bases. In nucleotides, the CDR3 is TGCGCCAGCAGCCAAAAGGCTAGCGGGAGGAATGAGCAGTTCTTC. It yields the protein CASSQKASGRNEQFF.

With regard to this clonotype: Germline and junction disagree at one end, which may indicate a read error. The chain has TRBV6-6 and TRBJ1-5, with D possibly TRBD1 on 5 matching bases. Looked up from germline, CDR1 is MNHNY and CDR2 is SVGAGI (reference sequence). CDR3 size: 13 residues. CDR3 bases: TGTGCCAGCAGTACGGCGGGTTTGTACCGGGGGGATTTT. Translation gives CASSTAGLYRGDF.

This clonotype was observed a handful of times. This sequence joins TRBV12-5 and TRBJ2-3; 10 bases fit TRBD1. Germline V CDR1 and CDR2: LGHNT, FRNRAP. Trimming removed 6 bases from V and 3 bases from J; junction bases left unmatched: 3. The length of the CDR3 is 14 residues. The CDR3 loop is CASGPDRGTDTQYF. As DNA, the CDR3 is TGTGCTAGTGGCCCGGACAGGGGGACAGATACGCAGTATTTT.

Only a few counts were recorded for this clonotype. Here the CDR3 reads CSARRPLVTETQYF. The DNA of the CDR3 is TGCAGTGCTAGACGGCCGCTAGTCACTGAGACCCAGTACTTC. This rearrangement joins TRBV20-1 to TRBJ2-5; D gene uncertain. CDR3 size: 14 residues. Germline V gene sequence: CDR1 DFQATT, CDR2 SNEGSKA (reference sequence). The V end was cut by 2 bases, the J end by 5 bases, with 15 bases between.

Only one count was recorded for this clonotype. The chain links TRBV12-3 or TRBV12-4 to TRBJ1-5; the D is unclear. This CDR3 spans 14 amino acids. The V end lost 1 base, the J end lost 5 bases, and 9 bases lay between the germline ends. The CDR3 here is CASSLVLADQPQHF. In DNA, the CDR3 is TGTGCCAGCAGTTTAGTTCTGGCGGATCAGCCCCAGCATTTT.